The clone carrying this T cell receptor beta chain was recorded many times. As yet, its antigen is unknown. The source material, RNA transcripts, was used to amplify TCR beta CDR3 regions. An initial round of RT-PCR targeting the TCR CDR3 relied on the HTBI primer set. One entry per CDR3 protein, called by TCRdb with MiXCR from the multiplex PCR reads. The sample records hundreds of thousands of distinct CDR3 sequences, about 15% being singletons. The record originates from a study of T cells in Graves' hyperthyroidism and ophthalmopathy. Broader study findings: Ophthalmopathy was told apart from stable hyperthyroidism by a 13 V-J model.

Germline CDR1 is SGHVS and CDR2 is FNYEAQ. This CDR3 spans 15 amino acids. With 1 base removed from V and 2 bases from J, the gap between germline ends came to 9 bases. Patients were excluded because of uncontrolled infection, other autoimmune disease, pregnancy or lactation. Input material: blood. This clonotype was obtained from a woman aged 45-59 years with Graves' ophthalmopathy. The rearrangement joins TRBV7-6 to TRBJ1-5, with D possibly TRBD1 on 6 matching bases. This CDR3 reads CASSLVQGGNQPQHF. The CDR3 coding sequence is TGTGCCAGCAGCTTAGTACAGGGTGGCAATCAGCCCCAGCATTTT.